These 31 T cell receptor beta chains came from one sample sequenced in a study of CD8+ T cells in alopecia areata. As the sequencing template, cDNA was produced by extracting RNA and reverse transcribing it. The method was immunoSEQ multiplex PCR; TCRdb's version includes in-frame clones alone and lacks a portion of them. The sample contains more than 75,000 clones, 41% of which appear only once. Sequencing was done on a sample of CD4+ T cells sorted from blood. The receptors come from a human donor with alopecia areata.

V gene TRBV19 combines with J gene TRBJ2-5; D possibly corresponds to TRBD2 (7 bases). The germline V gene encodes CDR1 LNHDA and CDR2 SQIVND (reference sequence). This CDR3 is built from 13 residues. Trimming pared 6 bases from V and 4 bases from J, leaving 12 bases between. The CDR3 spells CASSGGRRETQYF. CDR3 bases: TGTGCCAGTAGCGGGGGGCGTCGAGAGACCCAGTACTTC.

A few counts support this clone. The CDR3 loop reads CAGKRDGAADTQYF. CDR3 coding DNA: TGTGCCGGAAAGCGGGACGGGGCGGCAGATACGCAGTATTTT. The chain links TRBV6-6 to TRBJ2-3; the match to TRBD2 covers 7 bases. J lost 4 bases, V lost 11 bases, and 12 bases had no gene match. The germline V gene has CDR1 MNHNY and CDR2 SVGAGI (reference sequence). CDR3 length equals 14 residues.

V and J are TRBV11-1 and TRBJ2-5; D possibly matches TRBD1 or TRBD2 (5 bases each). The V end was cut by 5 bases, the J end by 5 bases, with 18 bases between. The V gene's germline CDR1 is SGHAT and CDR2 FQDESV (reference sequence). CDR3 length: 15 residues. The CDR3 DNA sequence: TGTGCCAGCAGCCGCTCGGGACCAAGCGAGGAGACCCAGTACTTC. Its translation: CASSRSGPSEETQYF.

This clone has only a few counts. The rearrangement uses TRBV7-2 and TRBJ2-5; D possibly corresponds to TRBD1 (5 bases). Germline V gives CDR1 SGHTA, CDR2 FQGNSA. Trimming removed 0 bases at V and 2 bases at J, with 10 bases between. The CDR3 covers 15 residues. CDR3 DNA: TGTGCCAGCAGCTTAGCGCAAGGGGTGCAAGAGACCCAGTACTTC. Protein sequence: CASSLAQGVQETQYF. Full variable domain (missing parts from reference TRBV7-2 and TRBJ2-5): GAGVSQSPSNKVTEKGKDVELRCDPISGHTALYWYRQSLGQGLEFLIYFQGNSAPDKSGLPSDRFSAERTGGSVSTLTIQRTQQEDSAVYLCASSLAQGVQETQYFGPGTRLLVL.

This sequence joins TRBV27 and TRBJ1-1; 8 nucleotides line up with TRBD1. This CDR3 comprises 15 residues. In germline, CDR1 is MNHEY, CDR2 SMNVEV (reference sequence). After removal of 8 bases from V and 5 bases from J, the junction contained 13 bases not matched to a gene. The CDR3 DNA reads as TGTGCCAGCCGTTCGACGCAGGGGGCGCGTACTGAAGCTTTCTTT. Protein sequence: CASRSTQGARTEAFF.

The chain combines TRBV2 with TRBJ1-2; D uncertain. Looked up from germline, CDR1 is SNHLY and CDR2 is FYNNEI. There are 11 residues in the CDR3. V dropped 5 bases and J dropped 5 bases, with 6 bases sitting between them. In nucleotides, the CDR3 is TGTGCCAGCAGTACCATTTATGGCTACACCTTC. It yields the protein CASSTIYGYTF.

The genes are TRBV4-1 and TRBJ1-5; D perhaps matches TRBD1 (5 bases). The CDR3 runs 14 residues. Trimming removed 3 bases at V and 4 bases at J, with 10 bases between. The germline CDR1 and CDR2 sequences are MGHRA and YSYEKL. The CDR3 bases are TGCGCCAGCAGCCACTTTCAGGGAAATCAGCCCCAGCATTTT. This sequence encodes CASSHFQGNQPQHF.

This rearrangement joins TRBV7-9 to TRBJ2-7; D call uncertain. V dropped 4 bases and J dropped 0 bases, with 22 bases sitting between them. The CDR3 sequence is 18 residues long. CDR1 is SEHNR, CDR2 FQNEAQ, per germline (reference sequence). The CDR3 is CASSSMKNAGHASYEQYF. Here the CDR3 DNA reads TGTGCCAGCAGCTCCATGAAGAACGCCGGGCATGCCTCCTACGAGCAGTACTTC.

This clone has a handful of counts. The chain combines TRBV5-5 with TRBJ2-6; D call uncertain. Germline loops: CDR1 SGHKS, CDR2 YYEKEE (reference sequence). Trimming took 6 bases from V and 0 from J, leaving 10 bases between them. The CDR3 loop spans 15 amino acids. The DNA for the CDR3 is TGTGCCAGCACCCCCTCGAGCTCTGGGGCCAACGTCCTGACTTTC. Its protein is CASTPSSSGANVLTF.

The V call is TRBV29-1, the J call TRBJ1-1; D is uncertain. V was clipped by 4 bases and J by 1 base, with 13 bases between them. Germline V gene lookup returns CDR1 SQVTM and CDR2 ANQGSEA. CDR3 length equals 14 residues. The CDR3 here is CSVVFGPRNTEAFF. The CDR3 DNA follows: TGCAGCGTTGTGTTCGGACCACGGAACACTGAAGCTTTCTTT.

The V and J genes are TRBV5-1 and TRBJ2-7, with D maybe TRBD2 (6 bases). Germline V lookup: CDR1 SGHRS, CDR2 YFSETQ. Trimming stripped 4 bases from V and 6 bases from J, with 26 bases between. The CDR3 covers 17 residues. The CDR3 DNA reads TGCGCCAGCAGCCCGAACCCGGGACTCCATCTAGCGATCGAGCAGTACTTC. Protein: CASSPNPGLHLAIEQYF.

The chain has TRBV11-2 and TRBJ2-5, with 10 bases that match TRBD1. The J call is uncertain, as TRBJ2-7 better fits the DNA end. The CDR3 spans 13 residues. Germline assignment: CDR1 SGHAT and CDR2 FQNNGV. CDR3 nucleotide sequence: TGTGCCAGCAGCCGGGACAGGGGAGGCGAGCAGTACTTC. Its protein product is CASSRDRGGEQYF.

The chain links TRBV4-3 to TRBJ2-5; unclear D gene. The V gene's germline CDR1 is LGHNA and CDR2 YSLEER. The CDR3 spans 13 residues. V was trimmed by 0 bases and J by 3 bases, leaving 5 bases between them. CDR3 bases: TGCGCCAGCAGCCAAGATAGGAAAGAGACCCAGTACTTC. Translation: CASSQDRKETQYF.

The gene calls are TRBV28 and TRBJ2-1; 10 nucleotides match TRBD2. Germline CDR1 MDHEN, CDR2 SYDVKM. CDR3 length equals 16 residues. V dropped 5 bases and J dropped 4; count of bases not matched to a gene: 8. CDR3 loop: CASSPILAGVYNEQFF. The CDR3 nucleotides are TGTGCCAGCAGTCCCATTCTAGCGGGGGTTTACAATGAGCAGTTCTTC. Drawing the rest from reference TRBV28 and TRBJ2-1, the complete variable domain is DVKVTQSSRYLVKRTGEKVFLECVQDMDHENMFWYRQDPGLGLRLIYFSYDVKMKEKGDIPEGYSVSREKKERFSLILESASTNQTSMYLCASSPILAGVYNEQFFGPGTRLTVL.

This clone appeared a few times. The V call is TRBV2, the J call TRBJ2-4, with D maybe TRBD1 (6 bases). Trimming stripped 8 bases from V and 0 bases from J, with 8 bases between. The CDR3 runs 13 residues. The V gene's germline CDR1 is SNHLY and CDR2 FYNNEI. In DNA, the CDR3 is TGTGCCAGCGGACAGATAGCCAAAAACATTCAGTACTTC. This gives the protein CASGQIAKNIQYF.

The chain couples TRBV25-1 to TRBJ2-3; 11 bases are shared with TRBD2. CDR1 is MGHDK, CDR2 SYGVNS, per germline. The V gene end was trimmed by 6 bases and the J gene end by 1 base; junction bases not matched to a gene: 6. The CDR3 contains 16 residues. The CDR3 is CASRGTSGPRTDTQYF. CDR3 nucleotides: TGTGCCAGCAGGGGGACTAGCGGCCCCCGCACAGATACGCAGTATTTT.

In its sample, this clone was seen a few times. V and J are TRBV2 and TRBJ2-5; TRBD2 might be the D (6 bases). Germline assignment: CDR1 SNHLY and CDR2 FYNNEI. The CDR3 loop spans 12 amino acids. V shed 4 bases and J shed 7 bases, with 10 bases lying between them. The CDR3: CASSGEAGTQYF. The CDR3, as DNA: TGTGCCAGCAGTGGAGAAGCGGGGACCCAGTACTTC.

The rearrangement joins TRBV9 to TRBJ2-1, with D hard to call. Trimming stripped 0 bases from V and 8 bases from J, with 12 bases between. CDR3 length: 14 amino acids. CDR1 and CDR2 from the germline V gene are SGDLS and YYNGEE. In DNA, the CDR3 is TGTGCCAGCAGCGTAGAACCTAGTAGTGATGAGCAGTTCTTC. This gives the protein CASSVEPSSDEQFF.

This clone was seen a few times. Here the CDR3 DNA reads TGTGCCATCACCATGGACAGGGGAGTCGAGCAGTACTTC. Its protein is CAITMDRGVEQYF. The chain carries TRBV10-3 and TRBJ2-7; 9 nucleotides match TRBD1. From germline, CDR1 is ENHRY and CDR2 SYGVKD. V trimming: 7 bases; J trimming: 6 bases; junction bases outside the gene matches: 7. The CDR3 has 13 amino acids.

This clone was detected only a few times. The CDR3 region is CASSQSSRGAEETQYF. CDR3 nucleotides: TGCGCCAGCAGTCAATCATCCAGGGGCGCTGAAGAGACCCAGTACTTC. The chain recombines TRBV23-1 with TRBJ2-5; weak D call: TRBD1 (6 bases). TRBV23-1 has ORF status, its function being uncertain. The CDR3 is 16 amino acids. Trimming took 0 bases from V and 3 from J, leaving 14 bases between them.

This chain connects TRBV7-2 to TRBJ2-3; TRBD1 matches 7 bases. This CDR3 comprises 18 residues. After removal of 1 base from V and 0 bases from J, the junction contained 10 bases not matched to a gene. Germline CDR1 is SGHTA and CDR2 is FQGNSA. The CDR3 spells CASSLGGTVETSTDTQYF. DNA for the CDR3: TGTGCCAGCAGCTTAGGGGGGACAGTTGAAACTAGCACAGATACGCAGTATTTT.

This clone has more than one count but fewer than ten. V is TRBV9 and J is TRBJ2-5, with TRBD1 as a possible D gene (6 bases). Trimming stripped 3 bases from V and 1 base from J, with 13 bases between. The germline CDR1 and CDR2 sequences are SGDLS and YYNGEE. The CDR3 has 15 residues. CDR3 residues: CASSGTGTPQETQYF. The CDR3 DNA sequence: TGTGCCAGCAGCGGGACCGGGACACCCCAAGAGACCCAGTACTTC.

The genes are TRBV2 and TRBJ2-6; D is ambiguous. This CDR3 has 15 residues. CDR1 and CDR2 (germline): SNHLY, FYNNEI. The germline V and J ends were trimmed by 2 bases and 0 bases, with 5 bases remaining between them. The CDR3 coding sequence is TGTGCCAGCAGTGAATCCAGCTCTGGGGCCAACGTCCTGACTTTC. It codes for CASSESSSGANVLTF.

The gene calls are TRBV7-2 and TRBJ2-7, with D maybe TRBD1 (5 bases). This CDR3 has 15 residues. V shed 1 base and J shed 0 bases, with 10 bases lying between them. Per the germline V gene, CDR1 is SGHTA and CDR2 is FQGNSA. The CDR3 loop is CASSLGWGSSYEQYF. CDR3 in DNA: TGTGCCAGCAGCTTAGGGTGGGGCAGCTCCTACGAGCAGTACTTC.

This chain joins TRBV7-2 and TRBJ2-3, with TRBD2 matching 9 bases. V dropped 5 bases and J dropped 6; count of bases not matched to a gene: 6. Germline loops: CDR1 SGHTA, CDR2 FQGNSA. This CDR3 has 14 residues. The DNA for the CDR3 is TGTGCCAGCAGCGCGGGACTAGCTGCGGATACGCAGTATTTT. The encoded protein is CASSAGLAADTQYF.

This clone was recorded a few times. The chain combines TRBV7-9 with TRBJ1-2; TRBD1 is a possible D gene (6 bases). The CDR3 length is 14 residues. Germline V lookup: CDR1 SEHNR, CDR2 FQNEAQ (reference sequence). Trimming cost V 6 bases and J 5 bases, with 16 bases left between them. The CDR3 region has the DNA TGTGCCAGCAGGGACACGGGGGCATTATATGGCTACACCTTC. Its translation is CASRDTGALYGYTF.

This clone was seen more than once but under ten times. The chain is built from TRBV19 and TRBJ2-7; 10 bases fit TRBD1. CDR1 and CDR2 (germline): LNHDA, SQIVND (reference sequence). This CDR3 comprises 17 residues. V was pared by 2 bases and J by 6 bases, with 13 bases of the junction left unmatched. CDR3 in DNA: TGTGCCAGTAGTATATACTACACCGGGACAGGGGTGGTCGAGCAGTACTTC. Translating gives CASSIYYTGTGVVEQYF.

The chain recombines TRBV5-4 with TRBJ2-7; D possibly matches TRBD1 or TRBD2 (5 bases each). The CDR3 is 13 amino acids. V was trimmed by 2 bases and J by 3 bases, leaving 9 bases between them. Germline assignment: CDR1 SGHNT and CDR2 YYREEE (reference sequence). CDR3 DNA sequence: TGTGCCAGCAGCTTAGAGGGACGCTACGAGCAGTACTTC. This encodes CASSLEGRYEQYF. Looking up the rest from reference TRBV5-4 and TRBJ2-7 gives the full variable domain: ETGVTQSPTHLIKTRGQQVTLRCSSQSGHNTVSWYQQALGQGPQFIFQYYREEENGRGNFPPRFSGLQFPNYSSELNVNALELDDSALYLCASSLEGRYEQYFGPGTRLTVT.

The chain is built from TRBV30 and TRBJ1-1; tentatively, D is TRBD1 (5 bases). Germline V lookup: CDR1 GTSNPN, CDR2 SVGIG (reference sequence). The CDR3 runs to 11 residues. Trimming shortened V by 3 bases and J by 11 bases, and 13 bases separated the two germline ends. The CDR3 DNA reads TGTGCCTGGAGCCCGGGGGTGGGGGCTTTCTTT. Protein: CAWSPGVGAFF.

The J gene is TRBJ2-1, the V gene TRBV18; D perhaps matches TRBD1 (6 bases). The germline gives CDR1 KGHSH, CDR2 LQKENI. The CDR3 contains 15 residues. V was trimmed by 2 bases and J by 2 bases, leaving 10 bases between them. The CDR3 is CASSPWDTAYNEQFF. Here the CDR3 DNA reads TGTGCCAGCTCACCATGGGACACCGCCTACAATGAGCAGTTCTTC. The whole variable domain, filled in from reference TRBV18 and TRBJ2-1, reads NAGVMQNPRHLVRRRGQEARLRCSPMKGHSHVYWYRQLPEEGLKFMVYLQKENIIDESGMPKERFSAEFPKEGPSILRIQQVVRGDSAAYFCASSPWDTAYNEQFFGPGTRLTVL.

CDR3 nucleotides: TGTGCCAGCAGTACCCAATACGAGCAGTACTTC. Translation gives CASSTQYEQYF. The rearrangement uses TRBV2 and TRBJ2-7; no reliable D call. The CDR3 is 11 residues long. Trimming shortened V by 5 bases and J by 4 bases, and 6 bases separated the two germline ends. In germline, CDR1 is SNHLY, CDR2 FYNNEI.